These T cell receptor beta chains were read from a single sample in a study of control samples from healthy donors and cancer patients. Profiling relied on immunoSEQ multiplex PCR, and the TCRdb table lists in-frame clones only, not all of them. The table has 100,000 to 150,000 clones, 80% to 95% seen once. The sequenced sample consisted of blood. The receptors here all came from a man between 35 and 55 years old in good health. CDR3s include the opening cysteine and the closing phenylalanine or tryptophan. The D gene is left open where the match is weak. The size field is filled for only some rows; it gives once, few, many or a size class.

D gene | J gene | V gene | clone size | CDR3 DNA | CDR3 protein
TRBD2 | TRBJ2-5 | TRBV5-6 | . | TGTGCCAGCAGCTTCGGACTAGCGGGGCCGGAGACCCAGTACTTC | CASSFGLAGPETQYF
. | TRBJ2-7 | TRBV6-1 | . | TGTGCCAGCAGTGAAGGTCCAGCGGACCCCTACGAGCAGTACTTC | CASSEGPADPYEQYF
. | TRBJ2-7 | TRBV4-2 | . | TGTGCCAGCAGCCAGGGTACCGGGACGCATTTATTC | CASSQGTGTHLF
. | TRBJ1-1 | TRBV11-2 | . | TGTGCCAGCAGTGAACGGGGGCAGTTGACTGAAGCTTTCTTT | CASSERGQLTEAFF
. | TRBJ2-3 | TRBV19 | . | TGTGCCAGTAGACTCTCAGGGGATACGCAGTATTTT | CASRLSGDTQYF
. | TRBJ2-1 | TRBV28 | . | TGTGCCAGCAGTATCGATTGGGGAGGCCAGCAGTTCTTC | CASSIDWGGQQFF
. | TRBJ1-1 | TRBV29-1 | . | TGCAGCGTTGAAATGGCGAACACTGAAGCTTTCTTT | CSVEMANTEAFF
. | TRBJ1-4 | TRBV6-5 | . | TGTGCCAGCAGGAGAACGGGGGTAGGCGAAAAACTGTTTTTT | CASRRTGVGEKLFF
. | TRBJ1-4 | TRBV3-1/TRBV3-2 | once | TGTGCCAGCAGCCAAGTCCGGTCACAGAAAAATGAAAAACTGTTTTTT | CASSQVRSQKNEKLFF
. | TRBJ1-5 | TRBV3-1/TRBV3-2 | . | TGTGCCAGCAGCCAAGACCGCACACAGCCCCAGCATTTT | CASSQDRTQPQHF
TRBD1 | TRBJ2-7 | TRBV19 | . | TGTGCCAGTAGTATAGCGACAGGGGTCGAGCAGTACTTC | CASSIATGVEQYF
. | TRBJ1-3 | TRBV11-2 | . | TGTGCCAGCAGCGTTGACAGACTCTCTGGAAACACCATATATTTT | CASSVDRLSGNTIYF
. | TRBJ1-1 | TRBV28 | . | TGTGCCAGCGGTCCCGGCGGTGGAAACACTGAAGCTTTCTTT | CASGPGGGNTEAFF
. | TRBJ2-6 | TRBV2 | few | TGTGCCAGCAGTGAACGGTCGCAGACCAACGTCCTGACTTTC | CASSERSQTNVLTF
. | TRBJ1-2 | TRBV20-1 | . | TGCATCACCTTCGCGGAAGGCTACACCTTC | CITFAEGYTF
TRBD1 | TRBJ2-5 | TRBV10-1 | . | TGCGCCAGCAGTGAGAGGGGACAGCCCAAAGAGACCCAGTACTTC | CASSERGQPKETQYF
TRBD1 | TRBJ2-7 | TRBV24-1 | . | TGTGCCACCAGTGACCGATCCGGGACAGGATTATACGAGCAGTACTTC | CATSDRSGTGLYEQYF
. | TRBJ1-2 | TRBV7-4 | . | TGTGCCAGCAGCTCAATCAAAGGGCAGGGCTCTAACTATGGCTACACCTTC | CASSSIKGQGSNYGYTF
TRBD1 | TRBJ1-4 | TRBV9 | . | TGTGCCAGCAGCGCAGACCTTGGGACAGACCTGAATGAAAAACTGTTTTTT | CASSADLGTDLNEKLFF
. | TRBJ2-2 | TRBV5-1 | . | TGCGCCAGCAGCTTGTCACTAAACACCGGGGAGCTGTTTTTT | CASSLSLNTGELFF
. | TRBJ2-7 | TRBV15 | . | TGTGCCACCAGCAGAGATCGATCAGAGCAGTACTTC | CATSRDRSEQYF
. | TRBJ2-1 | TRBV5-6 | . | TGTGCCAGCAGCGGTAGCACAGGGAGCCATGAGCAGTTCTTC | CASSGSTGSHEQFF
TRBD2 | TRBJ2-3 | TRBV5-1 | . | TGCGCCAGCAGCTTAGCGGGGGTGAGCACAGATACGCAGTATTTT | CASSLAGVSTDTQYF
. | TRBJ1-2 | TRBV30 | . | TGTGCCTGGAGCGATGGGGCCTACTATGGCTACACCTTC | CAWSDGAYYGYTF
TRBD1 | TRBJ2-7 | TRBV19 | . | TGTGCCAGTAGCCGAGACCTACAGGGGGCTTACGAGCAGTACTTC | CASSRDLQGAYEQYF
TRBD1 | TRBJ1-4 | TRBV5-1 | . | TGCGCCAGCAGCCCCACCGGACAGGGAGCTGAAAAACTGTTTTTT | CASSPTGQGAEKLFF
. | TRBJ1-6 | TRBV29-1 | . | TGCAGCGTTAGACCCTCCTATAATTCACCCCTCCACTTT | CSVRPSYNSPLHF
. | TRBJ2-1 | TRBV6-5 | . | TGTGCCAGCAGGGAGAGTTCCTACAATGAGCAGTTCTTC | CASRESSYNEQFF
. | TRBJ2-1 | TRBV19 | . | TGTGCCAGTAGTCCCACGCTAGCTGATCTCTATGAGCAGTTCTTC | CASSPTLADLYEQFF
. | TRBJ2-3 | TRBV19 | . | TGTGCCAGTAATTACAGGACCACAGATACGCAGTATTTT | CASNYRTTDTQYF
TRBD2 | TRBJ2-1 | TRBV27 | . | TGTGCCAGCAGTTTACGCGTAGCGGGGGGGCGAAATGAGCAGTTCTTC | CASSLRVAGGRNEQFF
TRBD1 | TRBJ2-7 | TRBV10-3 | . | TGTGCCATCAGTCCTCCGACAGGGAACGTTAACGAGCAGTACTTC | CAISPPTGNVNEQYF
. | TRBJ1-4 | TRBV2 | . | TGTGCCAGCAGTAACAGGGCGTCTGGTGAAAAACTGTTTTTT | CASSNRASGEKLFF
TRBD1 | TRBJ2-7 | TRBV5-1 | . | TGCGCCAGCAGCTTGACAGGGGGCTACGAGCAGTACTTC | CASSLTGGYEQYF
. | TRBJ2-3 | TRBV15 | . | TGTGCCACCATACATTCTAGGGGCACAGATACGCAGTATTTT | CATIHSRGTDTQYF
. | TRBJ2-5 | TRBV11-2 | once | TGTGCCAGCAGTTCCGCGGGGACTGAACCCTCGAAGACCCAGTACTTC | CASSSAGTEPSKTQYF
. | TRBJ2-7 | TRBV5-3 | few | TGTGCCAGAGCCGGGAGATACTACGAGCAGTACTTC | CARAGRYYEQYF
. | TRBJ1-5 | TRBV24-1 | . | TGTGCCACCAGTGTACGGGGAAACAATCAGCCCCAGCATTTT | CATSVRGNNQPQHF
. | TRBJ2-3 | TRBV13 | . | TGTGCCAGCAGCTTGCGGCAAGGGCTTGGCACAGATACGCAGTATTTT | CASSLRQGLGTDTQYF
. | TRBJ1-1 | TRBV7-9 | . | TGTGCCAGCAGCTCGCCGGACGTGAGGGGAGGTGCTTTCTTT | CASSSPDVRGGAFF
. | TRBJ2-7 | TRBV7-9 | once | TGTGCCAGCAGCTCTCGGGGCTACGAGCAGTACTTC | CASSSRGYEQYF
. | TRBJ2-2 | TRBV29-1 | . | TGCAGCGTTGTAAGGGGCGGAAACACCGGGGAGCTGTTTTTT | CSVVRGGNTGELFF
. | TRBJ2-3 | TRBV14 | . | TGTGCCAGCAGCAGAGTCCCAGATACGCAGTATTTT | CASSRVPDTQYF
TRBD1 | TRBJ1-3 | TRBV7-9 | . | TGTGCCAGCAGCCCCTCTGGACAGGGCTCTGGAAACACCATATATTTT | CASSPSGQGSGNTIYF
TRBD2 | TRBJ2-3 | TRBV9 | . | TGTGCCAGCAGCCCGACTAGCGGGGGAGGCACAGATACGCAGTATTTT | CASSPTSGGGTDTQYF
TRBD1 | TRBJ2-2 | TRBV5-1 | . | TGCGCCAGCAGCTCCACCGGGACAGGGAACACCGGGGAGCTGTTTTTT | CASSSTGTGNTGELFF
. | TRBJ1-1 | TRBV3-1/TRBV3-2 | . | TGTGCCAGCAGCCAGGGCTGGAACACTGAAGCTTTCTTT | CASSQGWNTEAFF
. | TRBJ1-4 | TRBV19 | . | TGTGCCAGTAGTACCCGACGGGCTGGGAATGAAAAACTGTTTTTT | CASSTRRAGNEKLFF
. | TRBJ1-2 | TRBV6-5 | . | TGTGCCAGCAGCGATTTGGGAGCCCTCTATGGCTACACCTTC | CASSDLGALYGYTF
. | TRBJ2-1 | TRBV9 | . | TGTGCCAGCAGCGTCCAGGGGGGCTCCTACAATGAGCAGTTCTTC | CASSVQGGSYNEQFF
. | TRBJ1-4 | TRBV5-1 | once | TGCGCCAGCAGCTTGACAGGCCAGGGTGTGAATGAAAAACTGTTTTTT | CASSLTGQGVNEKLFF
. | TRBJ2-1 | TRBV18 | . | TGTGCCAGCTCCCCCCGGGACTTCAATGAGCAGTTCTTC | CASSPRDFNEQFF
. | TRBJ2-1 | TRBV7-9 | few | TGTGCCAGCAGCCAACTGAGCGCCAGCAATGAGCAGTTCTTC | CASSQLSASNEQFF
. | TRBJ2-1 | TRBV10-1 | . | TGCGCCAGCAGTGAGTCGCCCGTACATGAGCAGTTCTTC | CASSESPVHEQFF